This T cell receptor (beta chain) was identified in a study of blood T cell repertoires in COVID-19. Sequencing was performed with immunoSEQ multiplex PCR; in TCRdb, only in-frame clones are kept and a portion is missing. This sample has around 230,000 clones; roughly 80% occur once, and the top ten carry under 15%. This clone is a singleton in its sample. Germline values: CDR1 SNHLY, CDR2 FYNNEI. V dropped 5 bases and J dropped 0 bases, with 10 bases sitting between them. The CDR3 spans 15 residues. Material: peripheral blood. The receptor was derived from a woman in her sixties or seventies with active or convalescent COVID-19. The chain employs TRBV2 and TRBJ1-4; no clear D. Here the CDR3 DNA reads TGTGCCAGCAGTCTACCAATTGCAACTAATGAAAAACTGTTTTTT. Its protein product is CASSLPIATNEKLFF.